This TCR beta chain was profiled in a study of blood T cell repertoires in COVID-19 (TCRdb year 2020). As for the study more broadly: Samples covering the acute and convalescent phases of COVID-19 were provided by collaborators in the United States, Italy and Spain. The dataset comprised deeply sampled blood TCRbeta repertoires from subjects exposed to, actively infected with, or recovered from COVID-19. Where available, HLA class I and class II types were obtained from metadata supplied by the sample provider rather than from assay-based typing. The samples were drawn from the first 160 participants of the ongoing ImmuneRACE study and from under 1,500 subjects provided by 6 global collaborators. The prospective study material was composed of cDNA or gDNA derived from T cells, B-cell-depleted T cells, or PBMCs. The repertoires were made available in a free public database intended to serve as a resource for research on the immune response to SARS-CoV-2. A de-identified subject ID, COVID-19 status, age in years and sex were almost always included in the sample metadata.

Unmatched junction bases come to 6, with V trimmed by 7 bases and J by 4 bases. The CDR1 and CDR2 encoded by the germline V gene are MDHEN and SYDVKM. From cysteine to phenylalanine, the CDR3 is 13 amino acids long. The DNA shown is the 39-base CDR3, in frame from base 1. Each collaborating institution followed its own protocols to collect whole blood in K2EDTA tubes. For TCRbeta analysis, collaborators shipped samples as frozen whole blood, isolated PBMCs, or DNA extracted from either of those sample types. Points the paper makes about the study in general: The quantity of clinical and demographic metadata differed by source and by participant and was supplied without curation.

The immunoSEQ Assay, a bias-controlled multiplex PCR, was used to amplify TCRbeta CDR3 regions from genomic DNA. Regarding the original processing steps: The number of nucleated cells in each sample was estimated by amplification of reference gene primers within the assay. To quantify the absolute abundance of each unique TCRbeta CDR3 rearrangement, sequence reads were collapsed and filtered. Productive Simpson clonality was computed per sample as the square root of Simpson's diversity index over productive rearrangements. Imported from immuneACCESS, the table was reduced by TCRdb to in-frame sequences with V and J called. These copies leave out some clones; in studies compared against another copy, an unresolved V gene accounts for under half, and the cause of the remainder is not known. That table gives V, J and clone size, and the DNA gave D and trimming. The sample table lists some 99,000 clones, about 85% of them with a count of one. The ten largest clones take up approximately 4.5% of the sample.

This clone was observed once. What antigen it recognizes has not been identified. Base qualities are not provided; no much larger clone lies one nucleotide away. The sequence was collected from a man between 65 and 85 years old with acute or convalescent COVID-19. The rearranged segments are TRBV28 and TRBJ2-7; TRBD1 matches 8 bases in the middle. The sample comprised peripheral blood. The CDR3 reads CASMRQGAYEQYF. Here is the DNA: TGTGCCAGCATGAGGCAGGGGGCTTACGAGCAGTACTTC.